This is a list of T cell receptor beta chains from one sample in a study of CD4+ T cells in melanoma. Sequencing was performed with immunoSEQ multiplex PCR; in TCRdb, only in-frame clones are kept and a portion is missing. The table includes approximately 16,000 clones, 50% to 75% detected once. Sequencing was done on a sample of cells from a culture (not recorded whether cultured in vitro). The receptors were sampled from a human donor with melanoma. CDR3s include the opening cysteine and the closing phenylalanine or tryptophan. Fields, in order: J gene, V gene, D gene, CDR3 protein. The D gene is left open where the match is weak.

j_call: TRBJ2-5; v_call: TRBV7-2; d_call: TRBD1; cdr3_aa: CASRDGTGLTRTQETQYF
j_call: TRBJ1-2; v_call: TRBV4-1; d_call: .; cdr3_aa: CASSQENREFYGYTF
j_call: TRBJ1-2; v_call: TRBV6-1; d_call: .; cdr3_aa: CASSLQDYYGYTF
j_call: TRBJ2-2; v_call: TRBV18; d_call: TRBD1; cdr3_aa: CASSPPFGTGAGELFF
j_call: TRBJ2-1; v_call: TRBV10-3; d_call: .; cdr3_aa: CAISESIGTPTDSNEQFF
j_call: TRBJ1-2; v_call: TRBV9; d_call: TRBD1; cdr3_aa: CASSPDRDYGYTF
j_call: TRBJ1-5; v_call: TRBV12-5; d_call: .; cdr3_aa: CASRRESPPDQPQHF
j_call: TRBJ2-7; v_call: TRBV6-5; d_call: TRBD1; cdr3_aa: CASSYRTGRDEQYF
j_call: TRBJ1-4; v_call: TRBV19; d_call: .; cdr3_aa: CASSDTGATNEKLFF
j_call: TRBJ2-3; v_call: TRBV27; d_call: .; cdr3_aa: CAQGASGVADTQYF
j_call: TRBJ1-2; v_call: TRBV2; d_call: .; cdr3_aa: CATRPGFNYGYTF
j_call: TRBJ2-5; v_call: TRBV5-5; d_call: TRBD1; cdr3_aa: CASSAGTGQETQYF
j_call: TRBJ1-5; v_call: TRBV7-2; d_call: .; cdr3_aa: CASSLGSRGTLGPQHF
j_call: TRBJ1-2; v_call: TRBV14; d_call: .; cdr3_aa: CASSSDRGYGYTF
j_call: TRBJ2-6; v_call: TRBV30; d_call: .; cdr3_aa: CAWRESGGVLTF
j_call: TRBJ1-1; v_call: TRBV5-1; d_call: TRBD1; cdr3_aa: CASSWDRGNTEAFF
j_call: TRBJ1-1; v_call: TRBV6-5; d_call: .; cdr3_aa: CASSGGLGNTEAFF
j_call: TRBJ1-2; v_call: TRBV2; d_call: .; cdr3_aa: CASAGLNYGYTF
j_call: TRBJ2-2; v_call: TRBV19; d_call: .; cdr3_aa: CASSITPMTGELFF
j_call: TRBJ2-1; v_call: TRBV7-3; d_call: .; cdr3_aa: CASSLARTDNEQFF
j_call: TRBJ2-5; v_call: TRBV6-5; d_call: TRBD2; cdr3_aa: CASSPGGSKETQYF
j_call: TRBJ2-6; v_call: TRBV15; d_call: TRBD1; cdr3_aa: CATSRETDRGLVAGANVLTF
j_call: TRBJ1-2; v_call: TRBV18; d_call: .; cdr3_aa: CASGKGANYGYTF
j_call: TRBJ1-1; v_call: TRBV7-9; d_call: TRBD1; cdr3_aa: CASSGTGGSEAFF
j_call: TRBJ1-1; v_call: TRBV5-5; d_call: .; cdr3_aa: CASSLLGGDSTEAFF
j_call: TRBJ2-3; v_call: TRBV10-1; d_call: .; cdr3_aa: CASSEGGHGTDTQYF
j_call: TRBJ2-1; v_call: TRBV2; d_call: TRBD2; cdr3_aa: CASSERLAGFNEQFF
j_call: TRBJ1-5; v_call: TRBV27; d_call: .; cdr3_aa: CASSNAGRSNQPQHF
j_call: TRBJ1-5; v_call: TRBV10-3; d_call: TRBD1; cdr3_aa: CAISDSTGYQPQHF
j_call: TRBJ1-2; v_call: TRBV2; d_call: .; cdr3_aa: CASSENNYGYTF
j_call: TRBJ2-7; v_call: TRBV27; d_call: .; cdr3_aa: CASGPLREQYF
j_call: TRBJ1-1; v_call: TRBV4-1; d_call: .; cdr3_aa: CASSPGPARGNTEAFF
j_call: TRBJ1-2; v_call: TRBV19; d_call: .; cdr3_aa: CASSRTVLNYGYTF
j_call: TRBJ1-2; v_call: TRBV30; d_call: .; cdr3_aa: CAWSVVRLNYGYTF
j_call: TRBJ2-1; v_call: TRBV6-5; d_call: .; cdr3_aa: CASSYGLYNEQFF
j_call: TRBJ1-2; v_call: TRBV6-1; d_call: .; cdr3_aa: CASSAPRNQRLYGYTF
j_call: TRBJ1-2; v_call: TRBV10-3; d_call: .; cdr3_aa: CAISDGGTERVTF
j_call: TRBJ1-4; v_call: TRBV30; d_call: .; cdr3_aa: CAWGGSEKLFF
j_call: TRBJ2-7; v_call: TRBV5-4; d_call: .; cdr3_aa: CASSSGGPLALYEQYF
j_call: TRBJ1-3; v_call: TRBV9; d_call: .; cdr3_aa: CASSAGPQGIHF
j_call: TRBJ2-7; v_call: TRBV6-1; d_call: .; cdr3_aa: CASSASQGPYEQYF
j_call: TRBJ2-2; v_call: TRBV6-4; d_call: .; cdr3_aa: CASSPQPGASTGELFF
j_call: TRBJ2-3; v_call: TRBV4-1; d_call: .; cdr3_aa: CASSQRPTDTQYF
j_call: TRBJ2-5; v_call: TRBV5-5; d_call: .; cdr3_aa: CASSSGPPPGTQYF
j_call: TRBJ2-7; v_call: TRBV9; d_call: .; cdr3_aa: CASSVGGWGDEQYF
j_call: TRBJ2-7; v_call: TRBV27; d_call: .; cdr3_aa: CASSLSTGKGAYEQYF
j_call: TRBJ1-6; v_call: TRBV5-1; d_call: .; cdr3_aa: CASSLKAGENSPLHF
j_call: TRBJ2-5; v_call: TRBV5-1; d_call: .; cdr3_aa: CASSLRLRETQYF
j_call: TRBJ2-5; v_call: TRBV5-1; d_call: .; cdr3_aa: CASSAGQQETQYF
j_call: TRBJ2-7; v_call: TRBV19; d_call: .; cdr3_aa: CASSMVGGTSYEQYF
j_call: TRBJ2-3; v_call: TRBV27; d_call: TRBD1; cdr3_aa: CASSFTGTGVFTDTQYF